This passage covers 24 T cell receptor beta chains from one sample sequenced in a study of cytomegalovirus exposure and HLA in healthy donors. The PCR used 60 Vbeta and 13 Jbeta primers. TCRdb keeps only in-frame clones here, not all; method: immunoSEQ multiplex PCR. In the table there are about 170,000 clones, 80% of which are singletons. The specimen sequenced was PBMCs. These receptor sequences come from a man aged 30 to 45 in good health and CMV-seropositive.

This chain uses TRBV25-1 with TRBJ1-1, with unresolved D. V lost 1 base to trimming and J lost 1 base, with 10 bases between them. CDR1 and CDR2 from the germline V gene are MGHDK and SYGVNS. This CDR3 is built from 15 residues. The DNA of the CDR3 is TGTGCCAGCAGTGAATCGGCGGCGGGGAACACTGAAGCTTTCTTT. It yields the protein CASSESAAGNTEAFF.

The chain combines TRBV5-1 with TRBJ1-2; 12 nucleotides align to TRBD1. Germline CDR1 is SGHRS and CDR2 is YFSETQ. This CDR3 has 13 amino acids. The ends lost 3 bases at V and 11 bases at J; junction bases unmatched: 5. CDR3 region: CASSSGTGGAYTF. In DNA form, the CDR3 reads TGCGCCAGCAGCTCTGGGACAGGGGGCGCTTACACCTTC.

The chain joins TRBV27 to TRBJ1-2; TRBD1 is a possible D gene (6 bases). The V end was cut by 0 bases, the J end by 2 bases, with 10 bases between. The CDR3 totals 15 residues. Germline V CDR1 and CDR2: MNHEY, SMNVEV (reference sequence). CDR3 bases: TGTGCCAGCAGTTTATCGCGGGGGCGAAACTATGGCTACACCTTC. Translating gives CASSLSRGRNYGYTF.

This clone was seen once. The chain joins TRBV15 to TRBJ1-2; 7 nucleotides align to TRBD1. Trimming took 4 bases from V and 4 from J; bases not matched to a gene: 6. The length of the CDR3 is 14 residues. The V gene's germline CDR1 is LNHNV and CDR2 YYDKDF (reference sequence). The CDR3 DNA reads as TGTGCCACCAGCACCGGACAGGAGACCTATGGCTACACCTTC. Its translation is CATSTGQETYGYTF.

The rearrangement links TRBV10-1 to TRBJ2-3; unclear D gene. The CDR3 loop spans 12 amino acids. CDR1 and CDR2 (germline): WNHNN, SYGVQD (reference sequence). The germline V and J ends were trimmed by 8 bases and 4 bases, with 10 bases remaining between them. CDR3 bases: TGCGCCAGCCGTGTCGGGTCAGATACGCAGTATTTT. Its translation is CASRVGSDTQYF.

The chain recombines TRBV21-1 with TRBJ2-6; no DNA check was done on the table's D call, TRBD1. TRBV21-1 is deemed a pseudogene. The CDR3 loop spans 18 amino acids. This CDR3 reads CASSKEGTGNSGANVLTF. The CDR3 bases are TGTGCCAGCAGCAAGGAAGGGACAGGTAACTCTGGGGCCAACGTCCTGACTTTC.

V gene TRBV19 combines with J gene TRBJ2-1; a possible D gene is TRBD1 (6 bases). V was clipped by 3 bases and J by 5 bases, with 14 bases between them. CDR3 size: 15 residues. From germline, CDR1 is LNHDA and CDR2 SQIVND (reference sequence). In nucleotides, the CDR3 is TGTGCCAGTAGTATCTCCCGCTACAGGGACAATGAGCAGTTCTTC. Encoded protein: CASSISRYRDNEQFF. Supplemented by reference TRBV19 and TRBJ2-1, the full variable domain reads DGGITQSPKYLFRKEGQNVTLSCEQNLNHDAMYWYRQDPGQGLRLIYYSQIVNDFQKGDIAEGYSVSREKKESFPLTVTSAQKNPTAFYLCASSISRYRDNEQFFGPGTRLTVL.

J is TRBJ2-7 and V is TRBV4-1; D is perhaps TRBD1 (6 bases). Trimming stripped 1 base from V and 7 bases from J, with 14 bases between. The germline CDR1 and CDR2 sequences are MGHRA and YSYEKL. This CDR3 region has 14 residues. In DNA, the CDR3 is TGCGCCAGCAGCCAAGGGGACATCCCGGGGGAGCAGTACTTC. It is translated as CASSQGDIPGEQYF.

J is TRBJ2-5 and V is TRBV5-1; maybe TRBD1 (5 bases). V lost 2 bases and J 2 bases, leaving 7 bases between the germline ends. The CDR3 is 13 amino acids. Germline V gene data show CDR1 as SGHRS and CDR2 as YFSETQ. CDR3 in amino acids: CASSLGAQETQYF. For the CDR3, the DNA is TGCGCCAGCAGCTTAGGGGCACAAGAGACCCAGTACTTC.

There are a few counts of this clone. The V and J genes are TRBV10-1 and TRBJ2-1; 7 positions match TRBD2. The CDR3 has 17 amino acids. Losses at the gene ends were 4 bases for V and 0 bases for J; bases not matched to a gene: 9. Per germline, CDR1 WNHNN and CDR2 SYGVQD (reference sequence). The DNA of the CDR3 is TGCGCCAGCAGTGGGGGCGGGAGTCGGAGCTCCTACAATGAGCAGTTCTTC. Translating gives CASSGGGSRSSYNEQFF.

This sequence joins TRBV28 and TRBJ2-5, with TRBD1 matching over 8 bases. V was pared by 3 bases and J by 5 bases, with 11 bases of the junction left unmatched. The CDR3 is 16 residues long. Germline V gene data show CDR1 as MDHEN and CDR2 as SYDVKM. Written as DNA, the CDR3 is TGTGCCAGCAGTTTGGAGGGGCAGGGGGCTATGGAGACCCAGTACTTC. This codes for CASSLEGQGAMETQYF.

This sequence joins TRBV4-2 and TRBJ2-7; 8 nucleotides match TRBD2. J lost 3 bases, V lost 4 bases, and 2 bases had no gene match. In germline, CDR1 is LGHNA, CDR2 YNFKEQ. The CDR3 consists of 13 residues. The CDR3 region is CASSPGGRYEQYF. In DNA, the CDR3 is TGTGCCAGCAGCCCGGGGGGGCGCTACGAGCAGTACTTC.

This rearrangement joins TRBV5-5 to TRBJ1-2; D is ambiguous. CDR1 and CDR2 from the germline V gene are SGHKS and YYEKEE (reference sequence). The CDR3 length is 13 residues. V was pared by 4 bases and J by 2 bases, with 9 bases between. The CDR3 region is CASSTAGNYGYTF. CDR3 in DNA: TGTGCCAGCAGCACCGCGGGCAACTATGGCTACACCTTC.

The chain has TRBV28 and TRBJ2-7; 7 bases match TRBD1. V lost 6 bases, J lost 3 bases, and 11 bases stayed unmatched. Germline V gives CDR1 MDHEN, CDR2 SYDVKM. The CDR3 contains 15 residues. The DNA for the CDR3 is TGTGCCAGCAGGACCGGGACAGTTTTTCACTACGAGCAGTACTTC. Its translation: CASRTGTVFHYEQYF.

The rearrangement joins TRBV9 to TRBJ1-5; weak D call: TRBD1 (6 bases). CDR3 size: 17 residues. Germline V gene data show CDR1 as SGDLS and CDR2 as YYNGEE. The germline V and J ends were trimmed by 4 bases and 0 bases, with 17 bases remaining between them. The CDR3 nucleotides are TGTGCCAGCAGCCCAGGGGAGGGACTCTATAGCAATCAGCCCCAGCATTTT. As protein: CASSPGEGLYSNQPQHF.

The chain uses TRBV19 and TRBJ2-2; TRBD1 aligns across 8 bases. The CDR3 has 14 residues. V shed 8 bases and J 4 bases; nucleotides not matched to a gene: 6. Germline loops: CDR1 LNHDA, CDR2 SQIVND (reference sequence). CDR3: CASAPQGGTGELFF. The DNA of the CDR3 is TGTGCCAGTGCCCCACAGGGGGGCACCGGGGAGCTGTTTTTT.

This clone has a single count. The chain has TRBV6-1 and TRBJ2-7, with 9 bases that match TRBD1. This CDR3 is 14 amino acids long. The germline V gene has CDR1 MNHNS and CDR2 SASEGT. Germline trimming cut 4 bases from V and 9 bases from J; bases unmatched to any gene: 10. CDR3 amino acids: CASSVRGTGSGQYF. The CDR3 DNA sequence: TGTGCCAGCAGTGTCCGGGGGACAGGGTCGGGGCAGTACTTC.

This chain joins TRBV7-2 and TRBJ2-5, with D unclear. Per germline, CDR1 SGHTA and CDR2 FQGNSA. Trimming pared 1 base from V and 4 bases from J, leaving 7 bases between. This CDR3 is 13 amino acids long. As DNA, the CDR3 is TGTGCCAGCAGCTTAGGACATCCAGAGACCCAGTACTTC. It codes for CASSLGHPETQYF.

The chain couples TRBV11-3 to TRBJ2-2; D uncertain. V gave up 5 bases and J gave up 2 bases, with 6 bases separating them. The CDR3 spans 13 residues. Germline V gene sequence: CDR1 SGHNT, CDR2 YENEEA. The CDR3 nucleotides read TGTGCCAGCAGCGAGACTAACACCGGGGAGCTGTTTTTT. Translating gives CASSETNTGELFF.

The gene calls are TRBV9 and TRBJ1-2; 7 nucleotides line up with TRBD1. V lost 2 bases and J lost 5; bases outside the gene matches: 6. The CDR3 spans 14 residues. Germline values: CDR1 SGDLS, CDR2 YYNGEE. The CDR3 nucleotides are TGTGCCAGCAGCGTTGTGGGACAGCCTTATGGCTACACCTTC. This gives the protein CASSVVGQPYGYTF.

The chain is built from TRBV27 and TRBJ2-3; D is unclear. Trimming stripped 5 bases from V and 4 bases from J, with 10 bases between. The CDR3 runs 13 residues. Germline-derived CDR1 and CDR2 are MNHEY and SMNVEV (reference sequence). Written as DNA, the CDR3 is TGTGCCAGCAGTCGTCGAGGTTCAGATACGCAGTATTTT. It encodes CASSRRGSDTQYF.

This chain links TRBV27 with TRBJ2-7, with a tentative D call TRBD1 (6 bases). The CDR3 is made up of 17 amino acids. Deletions cut 3 bases from V and 3 bases from J, with 21 bases between. Germline loops: CDR1 MNHEY, CDR2 SMNVEV (reference sequence). DNA for the CDR3: TGTGCCAGCAGTTTTTCGGGTTATAAAGGGGGACGCTACGAGCAGTACTTC. This translates into CASSFSGYKGGRYEQYF.

This clone has more than one count but fewer than ten. The rearrangement joins TRBV7-2 to TRBJ1-6; D not resolved. Germline V gene sequence: CDR1 SGHTA, CDR2 FQGNSA. Between the trimmed V and J ends, which lost 3 bases and 2 bases, there was a span of 8 bases. The CDR3 is 15 amino acids. CDR3 coding DNA: TGTGCCAGCAGCTTTGAAGGAGCCTATAATTCACCCCTCCACTTT. Encoded protein: CASSFEGAYNSPLHF. Supplemented by reference TRBV7-2 and TRBJ1-6, the full variable domain reads GAGVSQSPSNKVTEKGKDVELRCDPISGHTALYWYRQSLGQGLEFLIYFQGNSAPDKSGLPSDRFSAERTGGSVSTLTIQRTQQEDSAVYLCASSFEGAYNSPLHFGNGTRLTVT.

The chain employs TRBV7-2 and TRBJ2-7, with a weak D call TRBD2 (5 bases). Germline CDR1 reads SGHTA; CDR2 reads FQGNSA. V lost 5 bases to trimming and J lost 2 bases, with 7 bases between them. CDR3 length equals 12 residues. As DNA, the CDR3 is TGTGCCAGCAGCCCGGAGGCCTACGAGCAGTACTTC. It is translated as CASSPEAYEQYF.